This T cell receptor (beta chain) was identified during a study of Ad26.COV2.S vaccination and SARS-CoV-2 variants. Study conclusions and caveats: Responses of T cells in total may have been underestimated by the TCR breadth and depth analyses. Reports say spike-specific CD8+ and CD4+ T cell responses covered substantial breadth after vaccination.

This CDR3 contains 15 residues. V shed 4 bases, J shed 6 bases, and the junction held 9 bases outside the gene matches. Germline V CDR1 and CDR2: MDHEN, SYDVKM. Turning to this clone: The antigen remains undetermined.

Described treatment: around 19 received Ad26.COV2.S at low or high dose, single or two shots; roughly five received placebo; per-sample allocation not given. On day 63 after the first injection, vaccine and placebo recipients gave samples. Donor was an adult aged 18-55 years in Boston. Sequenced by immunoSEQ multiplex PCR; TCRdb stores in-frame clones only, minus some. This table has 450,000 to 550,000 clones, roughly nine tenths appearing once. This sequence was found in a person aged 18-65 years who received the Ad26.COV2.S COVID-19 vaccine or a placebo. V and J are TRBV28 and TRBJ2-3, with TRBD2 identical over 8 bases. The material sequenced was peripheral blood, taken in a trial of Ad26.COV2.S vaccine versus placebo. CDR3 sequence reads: CASSSPGTSGDTQYF. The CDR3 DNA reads TGTGCCAGCAGTTCCCCGGGGACTAGTGGGGATACGCAGTATTTT. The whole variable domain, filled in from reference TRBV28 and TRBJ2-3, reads DVKVTQSSRYLVKRTGEKVFLECVQDMDHENMFWYRQDPGLGLRLIYFSYDVKMKEKGDIPEGYSVSREKKERFSLILESASTNQTSMYLCASSSPGTSGDTQYFGPGTRLTVL.